Sequencing of this T cell receptor (beta chain) was carried out in a study of OX40 agonist ivuxolimab in advanced cancers. Across the whole study: With a range of roughly 20 to 80, age averaged approximately 55 years, and more than 75% were male.

CDR1 is SGHVS, CDR2 FQNEAQ, per germline. After removal of 1 base from V and 0 bases from J, the junction contained 5 bases not matched to a gene. The CDR3 is 17 residues long. The study's findings and limits: Antigen specificity remained undetermined for the expanded peripheral T cells.

Turning to this clone: The antigen is undetermined.

The table came from immunoSEQ multiplex PCR; TCRdb's copy has only in-frame clones and leaves some out. This table has about 38,000 clones, 82% appearing once. The chain recombines TRBV7-8 with TRBJ2-1; 8 nucleotides align to TRBD1. The clonotype originates from an adult with an advanced solid tumor such as melanoma, head and neck, liver or kidney cancer. The material was CD4+ or CD8+ T cells sorted from blood, obtained in a trial of the OX40 agonist ivuxolimab. The CDR3, as DNA: TGTGCCAGCAGCTTAGATCAGGGGGCGAGCTCCTACAATGAGCAGTTCTTC. This encodes CASSLDQGASSYNEQFF. Based on the CDR3 plus reference TRBV7-8 and TRBJ2-1, the full variable domain is GAGVSQSPRYKVAKRGQDVALRCDPISGHVSLFWYQQALGQGPEFLTYFQNEAQLDKSGLPSDRFFAERPEGSVSTLKIQRTQQEDSAVYLCASSLDQGASSYNEQFFGPGTRLTVL.